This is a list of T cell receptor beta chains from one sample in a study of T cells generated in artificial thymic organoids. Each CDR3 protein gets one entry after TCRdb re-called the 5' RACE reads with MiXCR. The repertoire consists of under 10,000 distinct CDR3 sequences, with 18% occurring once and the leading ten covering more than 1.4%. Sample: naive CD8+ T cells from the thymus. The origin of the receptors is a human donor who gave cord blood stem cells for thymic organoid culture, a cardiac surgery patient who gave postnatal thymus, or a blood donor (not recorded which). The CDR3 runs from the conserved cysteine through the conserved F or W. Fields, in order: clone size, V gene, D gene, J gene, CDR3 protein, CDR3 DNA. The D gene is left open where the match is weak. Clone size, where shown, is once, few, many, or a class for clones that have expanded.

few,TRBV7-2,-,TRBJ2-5,CASSLTLGGWGETQYF,TGTGCCAGCAGTCTTACCCTAGGGGGATGGGGGGAGACCCAGTACTTC
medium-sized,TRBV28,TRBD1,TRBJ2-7,CASRPYRGNYEQYF,TGTGCCAGCAGACCTTACAGGGGTAACTACGAGCAGTACTTC
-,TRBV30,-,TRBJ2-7,CAWGEPSSYEQYF,TGTGCCTGGGGGGAACCAAGCTCCTACGAGCAGTACTTC
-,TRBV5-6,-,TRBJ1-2,CASSLGRGDYGYTF,TGTGCCAGCAGCCTGGGTCGAGGGGACTATGGCTACACCTTC
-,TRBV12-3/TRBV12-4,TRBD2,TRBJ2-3,CASSLTSGAGDTQYF,TGTGCCAGCAGCCTGACTAGCGGGGCGGGAGATACGCAGTATTTT
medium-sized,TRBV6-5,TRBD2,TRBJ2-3,CASSPLAGATDTQYF,TGTGCCAGCAGTCCCCTAGCGGGAGCCACAGATACGCAGTATTTT
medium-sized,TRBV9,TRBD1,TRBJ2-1,CASSVVQGAYNEQFF,TGTGCCAGCAGCGTAGTACAGGGGGCCTACAATGAGCAGTTCTTC
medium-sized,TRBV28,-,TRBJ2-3,CASSIYPVAAPTDTQYF,TGTGCCAGCAGTATCTACCCCGTTGCGGCGCCCACAGATACGCAGTATTTT
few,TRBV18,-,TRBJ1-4,CASSPSDATNEKLFF,TGTGCCAGCTCACCTTCGGATGCAACTAATGAAAAACTGTTTTTT
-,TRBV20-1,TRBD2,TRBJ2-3,CSARVAGGWDTQSF,TGCAGTGCTAGAGTGGCGGGGGGTTGGGATACGCAGTCTTTT
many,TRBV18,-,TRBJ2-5,CASSRGDETQYF,TGTGCCAGCTCCCGAGGGGACGAGACCCAGTACTTC
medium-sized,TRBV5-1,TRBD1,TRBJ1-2,CASSDGTDIGYGYTF,TGCGCCAGCAGCGATGGGACAGATATCGGCTATGGCTACACCTTC
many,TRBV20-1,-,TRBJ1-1,CSARLGWVTEAFF,TGCAGTGCTAGATTGGGGTGGGTCACTGAAGCTTTCTTT
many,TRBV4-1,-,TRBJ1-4,CASSRRANEKLFF,TGCGCCAGCAGCCGGCGCGCTAATGAAAAACTGTTTTTT
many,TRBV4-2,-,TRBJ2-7,CASSQDRTLEQYF,TGTGCCAGCAGCCAAGATCGGACCTTGGAGCAGTACTTC
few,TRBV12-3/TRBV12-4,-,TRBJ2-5,CASSAAGTYVETQYF,TGTGCCAGCAGTGCGGCCGGGACCTACGTCGAGACCCAGTACTTC
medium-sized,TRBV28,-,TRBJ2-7,CASSPSLGAYEQYF,TGTGCCAGCAGTCCCTCTCTGGGGGCCTACGAGCAGTACTTC
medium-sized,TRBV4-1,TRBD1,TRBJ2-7,CASSQVERFRDRGSEQYF,TGCGCCAGCAGCCAAGTCGAGAGGTTCCGGGACAGGGGTTCCGAGCAGTACTTC
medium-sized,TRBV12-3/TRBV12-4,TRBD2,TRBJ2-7,CASSLSWREAGSEQYF,TGTGCCAGCAGTTTGAGTTGGCGGGAGGCTGGGAGCGAGCAGTACTTC
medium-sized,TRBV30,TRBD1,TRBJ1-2,CAWSGATGNGYTF,TGTGCCTGGAGCGGGGCGACAGGGAATGGCTACACCTTC
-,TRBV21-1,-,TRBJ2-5,CDSSPGQGGPETQYF,TGCGACAGCAGCCCCGGACAGGGAGGGCCCGAGACCCAGTACTTC
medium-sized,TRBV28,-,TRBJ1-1,CASSWGNTEAFF,TGTGCCAGCAGTTGGGGGAACACTGAAGCTTTCTTT
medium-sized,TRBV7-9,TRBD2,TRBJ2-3,CASSLDWWLAGDEDTQYF,TGTGCCAGCAGCTTAGATTGGTGGCTAGCGGGAGACGAAGATACGCAGTATTTT
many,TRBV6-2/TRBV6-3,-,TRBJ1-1,CASLGQLSGLEAFF,TGTGCCAGCTTAGGTCAACTCTCCGGGCTTGAAGCTTTCTTT
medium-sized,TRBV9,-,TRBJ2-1,CASSVGGIRQNNEQFF,TGTGCCAGCAGCGTAGGGGGGATTCGACAAAACAATGAGCAGTTCTTC
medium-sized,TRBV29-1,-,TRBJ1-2,CSVVLLGVNYGYTF,TGCAGCGTTGTTTTGCTGGGTGTCAACTATGGCTACACCTTC
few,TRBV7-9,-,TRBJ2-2,CASPHTGEQFF,TGTGCCAGCCCACACACCGGGGAGCAGTTTTTT
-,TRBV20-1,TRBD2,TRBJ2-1,CSARDGEAGPYNEQFF,TGCAGTGCTAGAGATGGAGAAGCGGGGCCTTACAATGAGCAGTTCTTC
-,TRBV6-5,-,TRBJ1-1,CASSYGSRGNTEAFF,TGTGCCAGCAGTTACGGTTCCAGGGGGAACACTGAAGCTTTCTTT
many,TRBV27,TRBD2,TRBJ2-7,CASSPGLVFHEQYF,TGTGCCAGCAGCCCGGGACTAGTTTTTCACGAGCAGTACTTC
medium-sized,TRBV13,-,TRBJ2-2,CASSPASGELFF,TGTGCCAGCAGCCCCGCATCCGGGGAGCTGTTTTTT